Listed here are 14 T cell receptor beta chains from one sample, sequenced in a study of post-analysis software for immune sequencing data. Points from the study as a whole: TRBV segments more frequent in patients than in controls numbered a few and included TRBV5-6, TRBV5-1 and TRBV20-1.

These receptors have no identified antigens. Unique molecular identifiers were built into the TCR beta cDNA libraries. TCRdb re-called the PCR reads through MiXCR, storing one row per CDR3 protein. This table holds 170,000 or so distinct CDR3 sequences, 30% found once. The sequenced material came from blood. The receptors originated from a girl aged 10 to 17 with multiple sclerosis.

The CDR3 coding sequence is TGCGCCAGCAGCCAAAGGGCGGGAGGGCGACTCAATGAGCAGTTCTTC. It encodes CASSQRAGGRLNEQFF. The chain recombines TRBV4-1 with TRBJ2-1, with TRBD2 identical over 9 bases. This CDR3 spans 16 amino acids. The V segment lost 2 bases and the J segment 6 bases; nucleotides outside the gene matches: 8. CDR1 MGHRA and CDR2 YSYEKL come from the germline V gene.

This clonotype was counted at least ten times. V is TRBV4-1 and J is TRBJ2-3; D assignment may be TRBD1 or TRBD2 (6 bases each). Trimming stripped 0 bases from V and 4 bases from J, with 11 bases between. The CDR3 is 15 residues long. CDR1 and CDR2 from the germline V gene are MGHRA and YSYEKL. CDR3 DNA: TGCGCCAGCAGCCAAGATGGTAGGGGGGCAGATACGCAGTATTTT. Translation gives CASSQDGRGADTQYF.

This clonotype was seen many times. The J gene is TRBJ2-4, the V gene TRBV5-1; 7 bases are a match to TRBD2. The CDR3 consists of 14 residues. V was pared by 3 bases and J by 5 bases, with 5 bases of the junction left unmatched. CDR1 is SGHRS and CDR2 is YFSETQ in the germline V gene. The CDR3 bases are TGCGCCAGCAGCTCCGCTAGCGGTGAAAACATTCAGTACTTC. This encodes CASSSASGENIQYF. Full variable domain (outside the CDR3, taken from reference TRBV5-1 and TRBJ2-4): KAGVTQTPRYLIKTRGQQVTLSCSPISGHRSVSWYQQTPGQGLQFLFEYFSETQRNKGNFPGRFSGRQFSNSRSEMNVSTLELGDSALYLCASSSASGENIQYFGAGTRLSVL.

Many counts were recorded for this clonotype. The chain carries TRBV7-3 and TRBJ2-1; TRBD1 agrees at 8 bases. The V and J ends lost 1 base and 4 bases, in that order; junction bases with no gene match: 6. The germline gives CDR1 SGHTA, CDR2 FQGTGA. This CDR3 is built from 16 residues. CDR3 nucleotides: TGTGCCAGCAGCTTAAGAGGACAGGGCGCGTACAATGAGCAGTTCTTC. Its protein product is CASSLRGQGAYNEQFF.

The chain has TRBV5-1 and TRBJ2-1; 10 nucleotides match TRBD2. The CDR3 is made up of 15 amino acids. From germline, CDR1 is SGHRS and CDR2 YFSETQ. Losses at the gene ends were 2 bases for V and 4 bases for J; bases not matched to a gene: 3. DNA for the CDR3: TGCGCCAGCAGCTTCGAAGCGGGGGGGTACAATGAGCAGTTCTTC. Amino acids: CASSFEAGGYNEQFF.

As concerns this clonotype: A read error may explain this, as a much larger clone is one base away. As the CDR3 is not closed by the conserved phenylalanine or tryptophan, this likely results from a read error. The rearrangement links TRBV5-1 to TRBJ2-5, with a tentative D call TRBD1 (5 bases). Trimming shortened V by 4 bases and J by 5 bases, and 15 bases separated the two germline ends. Germline CDR1 SGHRS, CDR2 YFSETQ. CDR3 size: 14 residues. The CDR3 loop reads CASSPLGARETQYL. The CDR3 DNA is TGCGCCAGCAGCCCGTTAGGGGCGAGGGAGACCCAGTACCTC.

This clonotype appeared a single time. A much bigger clone sits one base away, suggesting this may be a read error. CDR3 loop: CASSVEDSSYNGQFF. CDR3 DNA sequence: TGTGCCAGCAGCGTAGAGGACTCCTCCTACAATGGGCAGTTCTTC. The genes are TRBV9 and TRBJ2-1, with D possibly TRBD2 on 5 matching bases. Per the germline V gene, CDR1 is SGDLS and CDR2 is YYNGEE. The CDR3 has 15 amino acids.

This clonotype appeared a single time. Compared with germline, one end of the junction differs, possibly owing to a read error. This rearrangement joins TRBV7-7 to TRBJ2-7, with TRBD1 identical over 8 bases. CDR1 is SSHAT and CDR2 is FNYEAQ in the germline V gene (reference sequence). The CDR3 has 13 residues. The CDR3 protein is CASSLGTGDEQYF. In nucleotides, the CDR3 is TGTGCTAGCAGCTTGGGGACAGGCGACGAGCAGTACTTC.

The chain combines TRBV6-6 with TRBJ2-1; D possibly corresponds to TRBD2 (5 bases). The germline CDR1 and CDR2 sequences are MNHNY and SVGAGI (reference sequence). Between the trimmed V and J ends, which lost 5 bases and 12 bases, there was a span of 14 bases. The CDR3 sequence is 12 residues long. CDR3 nucleotide sequence: TGTGCCAGCAGTAACGCAGAGGGATCGCAGTTCTTC. It translates to CASSNAEGSQFF.

The table lists this clonotype with many counts. J is TRBJ2-7 and V is TRBV20-1; TRBD2 aligns across 8 bases. The ends lost 4 bases at V and 5 bases at J; junction bases unmatched: 10. The CDR3 covers 14 residues. CDR1 DFQATT and CDR2 SNEGSKA come from the germline V gene (reference sequence). The CDR3 coding sequence is TGCAGTGCTACCAACACGGGAGGGTTCGACGAGCAGTACTTC. This translates into CSATNTGGFDEQYF.

This chain uses TRBV12-3 or TRBV12-4 with TRBJ2-5; D remains unclear. Trimming cost V 2 bases and J 11 bases, with 9 bases left between them. The CDR3 is 11 residues long. In DNA form, the CDR3 reads TGTGCCAGCAGTTTATGGGGTCGGCAGTACTTC. Protein product: CASSLWGRQYF.

This clonotype was counted many times. This sequence joins TRBV5-1 and TRBJ2-3; 14 nucleotides line up with TRBD2. After removal of 7 bases from V and 5 bases from J, the junction contained 6 bases not matched to a gene. Per the germline V gene, CDR1 is SGHRS and CDR2 is YFSETQ. The length of the CDR3 is 15 residues. The CDR3 protein is CASRLGLAGVDTQYF. The DNA of the CDR3 is TGCGCCAGCCGCCTGGGACTAGCGGGAGTAGATACGCAGTATTTT.

As for this clonotype: A read error may be the cause here, since a much bigger clone is one base away. The chain combines TRBV20-1 with TRBJ2-1, with 11 bases lining up with TRBD2. From germline, CDR1 is DFQATT and CDR2 SNEGSKA (reference sequence). The J segment lost 4 bases and the V segment lost 5 bases, leaving 16 bases of the junction unmatched. The CDR3 totals 18 residues. The DNA of the CDR3 is TGCAGTGCTGCCCGACTAGCGGGGACAATCCGAAGGTACAATGAGCAGTTCTTC. As protein: CSAARLAGTIRRYNEQFF.

As for this clonotype: A read error may be the cause here, since a much bigger clone is one base away. This chain links TRBV6-6 with TRBJ2-7; TRBD1 aligns across 9 bases. Germline CDR1 is MNHNY and CDR2 is SVGAGI (reference sequence). After removal of 6 bases from V and 5 bases from J, the junction contained 14 bases not matched to a gene. The CDR3 has 16 residues. Here the CDR3 reads CASSPRDRGNTHEQYF. CDR3 sequence (DNA): TGTGCCAGCAGCCCACGCGACAGGGGGAATACACACGAGCAGTACTTC.